This TCR beta chain stems from a study of shared clonotypes between healthy human individuals. Study-wide results and limits: An expected dependence of interdonor clonotype sharing on sequencing depth was noted. Of the naive CD4 clonotypes, approximately 5% were shared across four donors. On the whole, naive subsets had larger estimated richness than memory subsets had.

Note on this clone: Its specificity is not known.

As handled by the study authors: From ImmunoSEQ came sequences covering only the junction and carrying no quality scores, so filtering differed. Clones were sequenced by immunoSEQ multiplex PCR, and TCRdb holds only the in-frame ones, with some missing. V and J calls and clone size follow that table, whereas D and trimming were derived from the DNA. Of some 2.1 million clones in the sample, about 95% were seen once. Positively selected for CCR7, the CD45RO-negative cells used as naive CD8 cells excluded terminally differentiated effector memory CD45RA+ cells. Germline CDR1 is SGHRS and CDR2 is YFSETQ. The CDR3 is 16 amino acids. V dropped 4 bases and J dropped 3; count of bases not matched to a gene: 8.

The rearrangement links TRBV5-1 to TRBJ1-1; 11 bases match TRBD1. Sequencing was performed on naive CD8+ T cells sorted from blood. This sequence was found in a man between 18 and 35 years old in good health. The DNA of the CDR3 is TGCGCCAGCAGCCTATACCGGGACAGGGGGGACACTGAAGCTTTCTTT. It yields the protein CASSLYRDRGDTEAFF.